The 26 T cell receptor beta chains reported below all come from one sample, sequenced in a study of cytomegalovirus exposure and HLA in healthy donors. Amplification used 60 Vbeta primers and 13 Jbeta primers. Profiled with immunoSEQ multiplex PCR; TCRdb holds only in-frame clones, not every one. The data hold about 190,000 clones, with about 77% observed a single time. Sequences were obtained from PBMCs. The receptors originated from a woman between 25 and 40 years old in good health and CMV-seropositive.

J is TRBJ1-2 and V is TRBV9, with D uncertain. The CDR3 has 14 amino acids. The germline V and J ends were trimmed by 4 bases and 4 bases, with 14 bases remaining between them. Germline V lookup: CDR1 SGDLS, CDR2 YYNGEE. CDR3 bases: TGTGCCAGCAGCCCTCGGGTTTCTCTCTATGGCTACACCTTC. Amino acids: CASSPRVSLYGYTF.

Here the CDR3 DNA reads TGTGCCAGTAGTATACCGGGGACTGCTAATTCACCCCTCCACTTT. Translation gives CASSIPGTANSPLHF. V is TRBV19 and J is TRBJ1-6; tentative D call: TRBD1 (5 bases). V lost 2 bases and J lost 6, with 11 bases in between. The CDR3 is 15 amino acids. Germline V lookup: CDR1 LNHDA, CDR2 SQIVND (reference sequence).

The chain joins TRBV7-2 to TRBJ2-2; D is possibly TRBD2 (6 bases). This CDR3 is 16 amino acids long. V was shortened by 6 bases and J by 0 bases, with 14 bases between the two germline ends. CDR1 and CDR2 from the germline V gene are SGHTA and FQGNSA. The CDR3: CASRTVSGANTGELFF. CDR3 bases: TGTGCCAGCAGGACCGTTAGCGGAGCGAACACCGGGGAGCTGTTTTTT.

The genes are TRBV9 and TRBJ2-3; TRBD2 matches at 8 bases. With V trimmed by 1 base and J by 2 bases, 6 bases remained unmatched. In germline, CDR1 is SGDLS, CDR2 YYNGEE. The CDR3 extends over 16 amino acids. CDR3 loop: CASSVRSGGLTDTQYF. Here the CDR3 DNA reads TGTGCCAGCAGCGTAAGAAGCGGGGGCCTCACAGATACGCAGTATTTT.

The chain combines TRBV5-6 with TRBJ1-5, with TRBD1 matching over 12 bases. V lost 4 bases, J lost 6 bases, and 5 bases stayed unmatched. The CDR3 is 15 residues long. In germline, CDR1 is SGHDT, CDR2 YYEEEE. CDR3 sequence (DNA): TGTGCCAGCAGCGCCGGGACAGGGGGCCGTCAGCCCCAGCATTTT. Translated, it gives CASSAGTGGRQPQHF.

V gene TRBV6-6 combines with J gene TRBJ2-6; a possible D gene is TRBD2 (6 bases). V lost 2 bases, J lost 4 bases, and 9 bases lay in between. Germline values: CDR1 MNHNY, CDR2 SVGAGI (reference sequence). This CDR3 is built from 15 residues. Written as DNA, the CDR3 is TGTGCCAGCAGTTACGCGGGGCCCGGGGCCAACGTCCTGACTTTC. Translating gives CASSYAGPGANVLTF.

This clone was seen only once. The chain has TRBV9 and TRBJ2-7; 9 nucleotides align to TRBD2. CDR1 and CDR2 (germline): SGDLS, YYNGEE. V lost 3 bases and J lost 0; bases outside the gene matches: 13. The length of the CDR3 is 18 residues. Written as DNA, the CDR3 is TGTGCCAGCAGCGGAGCGGGAGGTTGGACGATAAACTCCTACGAGCAGTACTTC. Residues: CASSGAGGWTINSYEQYF. Together with reference TRBV9 and TRBJ2-7, the CDR3 gives the full variable domain: DSGVTQTPKHLITATGQRVTLRCSPRSGDLSVYWYQQSLDQGLQFLIQYYNGEERAKGNILERFSAQQFPDLHSELNLSSLELGDSALYFCASSGAGGWTINSYEQYFGPGTRLTVT.

V usage is TRBV6-5 and J usage is TRBJ2-7; 7 nucleotides line up with TRBD2. Per germline, CDR1 MNHEY and CDR2 SVGAGI. This CDR3 is built from 15 residues. Losses at the gene ends were 2 bases for V and 7 bases for J; bases not matched to a gene: 11. Here the CDR3 reads CASSYGTTPTGEQYF. The CDR3 bases are TGTGCCAGCAGTTACGGGACTACACCTACGGGGGAGCAGTACTTC.

This clone was detected only a few times. The chain employs TRBV28 and TRBJ2-7; TRBD2 agrees at 12 bases. Germline V lookup: CDR1 MDHEN, CDR2 SYDVKM. Unmatched junction bases numbered 8, after V lost 5 bases and J lost 6 bases. CDR3 length equals 15 residues. The CDR3 loop is CASSLAGGPKVEQYF. The CDR3 DNA reads TGTGCCAGCAGTCTAGCGGGAGGGCCAAAGGTCGAGCAGTACTTC. The full variable domain, with the rest looked up from reference TRBV28 and TRBJ2-7, is DVKVTQSSRYLVKRTGEKVFLECVQDMDHENMFWYRQDPGLGLRLIYFSYDVKMKEKGDIPEGYSVSREKKERFSLILESASTNQTSMYLCASSLAGGPKVEQYFGPGTRLTVT.

The chain combines TRBV2 with TRBJ2-2; 8 bases agree with TRBD2. V lost 6 bases and J lost 8; bases outside the gene matches: 14. Germline CDR1 and CDR2: SNHLY and FYNNEI. The CDR3 is 16 residues long. CDR3 DNA: TGTGCCAGCAGCCAGACCGGGACTAGGGTTAGGGGGGAGCTGTTTTTT. Its translation is CASSQTGTRVRGELFF.

J is TRBJ1-2 and V is TRBV25-1; 8 bases agree with TRBD1. The CDR3 consists of 12 residues. Germline trimming cut 8 bases from V and 2 bases from J; bases unmatched to any gene: 1. CDR1 and CDR2 from the germline V gene are MGHDK and SYGVNS. CDR3 DNA: TGTGCCAGCTGGGACAGGAACTATGGCTACACCTTC. Amino acid sequence: CASWDRNYGYTF.

This clone occurred a few times. The chain joins TRBV7-2 to TRBJ2-7, with D tentatively TRBD2 (6 bases). Between the trimmed V and J ends, which lost 2 bases and 6 bases, there was a span of 17 bases. The CDR3 totals 15 residues. The V gene's germline CDR1 is SGHTA and CDR2 FQGNSA. CDR3 coding DNA: TGTGCCAGCAGCTTACGGCGGGACCGGGTAGGCGAGCAGTACTTC. Protein product: CASSLRRDRVGEQYF. Full variable domain (missing parts from reference TRBV7-2 and TRBJ2-7): GAGVSQSPSNKVTEKGKDVELRCDPISGHTALYWYRQSLGQGLEFLIYFQGNSAPDKSGLPSDRFSAERTGGSVSTLTIQRTQQEDSAVYLCASSLRRDRVGEQYFGPGTRLTVT.

This clone was recorded only once. Other nucleotide sequences from this sample produce the same CDR3. V gene TRBV28 combines with J gene TRBJ2-7; TRBD1 aligns across 10 bases. The CDR3 runs 14 residues. CDR1 and CDR2 from the germline V gene are MDHEN and SYDVKM. Losses at the gene ends were 6 bases for V and 2 bases for J; bases not matched to a gene: 4. The CDR3 DNA is TGTGCCAGCAGGGGGACAGGGGCGCCCTACGAGCAGTACTTC. This codes for CASRGTGAPYEQYF.

The chain carries TRBV4-1 and TRBJ2-3, with TRBD2 matching 9 bases. J lost 1 base, V lost 4 bases, and 6 bases had no gene match. CDR1 and CDR2 (germline): MGHRA, YSYEKL. The CDR3 is 16 residues long. CDR3 DNA: TGCGCCAGCAGCCCCCAAAAGCGGGAGGGCACAGATACGCAGTATTTT. As protein: CASSPQKREGTDTQYF.

CDR3 nucleotide sequence: TGTGCCACCAGCAGCCCCATTACTAGCGGGGCAGAGACCCAGTACTTC. It encodes CATSSPITSGAETQYF. The chain employs TRBV15 and TRBJ2-5, with 10 bases fitting TRBD2. V shed 3 bases, J shed 4 bases, and the junction held 8 bases outside the gene matches. Germline V gives CDR1 LNHNV, CDR2 YYDKDF (reference sequence). CDR3 length equals 16 residues.

In this sample, this clone turned up a few times. J is TRBJ2-5 and V is TRBV21-1; the table names TRBD2, a call not compared with the DNA. TRBV21-1 is listed as a pseudogene. The CDR3 covers 14 residues. CDR3 loop: CASKGTWGEETQYF. The CDR3 region has the DNA TGTGCCAGCAAGGGAACATGGGGGGAAGAGACCCAGTACTTC.

The chain joins TRBV6-5 to TRBJ2-1; 10 positions agree with TRBD2. The germline gives CDR1 MNHEY, CDR2 SVGAGI. The CDR3 is made up of 14 amino acids. Germline trimming cut 7 bases from V and 7 bases from J; bases unmatched to any gene: 7. CDR3 DNA sequence: TGTGCCAGCAAGAGGAGCGGGGGGGTAAATGAGCAGTTCTTC. The encoded protein is CASKRSGGVNEQFF.

Written as DNA, the CDR3 is TGTGCCAGCAGCGTAGCTTTCGATAGCGGGGAGTCCTACAATGAGCAGTTCTTC. It specifies CASSVAFDSGESYNEQFF. The chain joins TRBV9 to TRBJ2-1; the match to TRBD2 covers 8 bases. This CDR3 has 18 residues. The trim removed 0 bases at V and 1 base at J, leaving 9 bases unmatched. Germline V gene data show CDR1 as SGDLS and CDR2 as YYNGEE.

This rearrangement joins TRBV2 to TRBJ1-2; D not certain. The CDR3 is 16 amino acids. In germline, CDR1 is SNHLY, CDR2 FYNNEI. The germline V and J ends were trimmed by 2 bases and 4 bases, with 17 bases remaining between them. The CDR3 sequence is CASSESISGFGYGYTF. The CDR3, as DNA: TGTGCCAGCAGTGAATCAATTTCCGGGTTTGGCTATGGCTACACCTTC.

The chain couples TRBV5-1 to TRBJ1-1; 8 nucleotides line up with TRBD1. In germline, CDR1 is SGHRS, CDR2 YFSETQ. J was trimmed by 2 bases and V by 2 bases; bases with no gene match: 5. The CDR3 is 15 amino acids. CDR3 in DNA: TGCGCCAGCAGCTTTACAGGGGGAGTTAACACTGAAGCTTTCTTT. As protein: CASSFTGGVNTEAFF. Variable domain in full (rest from reference TRBV5-1 and TRBJ1-1): KAGVTQTPRYLIKTRGQQVTLSCSPISGHRSVSWYQQTPGQGLQFLFEYFSETQRNKGNFPGRFSGRQFSNSRSEMNVSTLELGDSALYLCASSFTGGVNTEAFFGQGTRLTVV.

Only one count was recorded for this clone. The chain has TRBV21-1 and TRBJ2-3; the DNA was not compared with TRBD2, the D call given in the table. TRBV21-1 constitutes a pseudogene. This CDR3 is 15 amino acids long. The CDR3 DNA follows: TGTGCCAGCAGCAAACGGTACCCCCAACCAGATACGCAGTATTTT. Translation: CASSKRYPQPDTQYF.

The genes are TRBV7-2 and TRBJ2-1; D not resolved. The ends were cut back, 4 bases at V and 9 bases at J, with 16 bases in the middle. Germline CDR1 SGHTA, CDR2 FQGNSA. The CDR3 extends over 14 amino acids. The chain's CDR3 is CASSYSRARSEQFF. In DNA, the CDR3 is TGTGCCAGCAGCTACTCCCGCGCGCGTAGTGAGCAGTTCTTC.

The genes are TRBV28 and TRBJ1-4; D possibly corresponds to TRBD1 (6 bases). The ends were cut back, 6 bases at V and 7 bases at J, with 15 bases in the middle. CDR1 is MDHEN, CDR2 SYDVKM, per germline. This CDR3 contains 14 residues. The CDR3 spells CASRLQGSGEKLFF. In nucleotides, the CDR3 is TGTGCCAGCAGGTTACAGGGATCGGGTGAAAAACTGTTTTTT.

This clone has just one count. The J gene is TRBJ2-7, the V gene TRBV7-2; 9 nucleotides agree with TRBD2. The germline CDR1 and CDR2 sequences are SGHTA and FQGNSA. V lost 2 bases, J lost 4 bases, and 9 bases stayed unmatched. The CDR3 consists of 16 residues. The CDR3 region has the DNA TGTGCCAGCAGCTTAATGCTAGCGGGAAGGCTATACGAGCAGTACTTC. Translating gives CASSLMLAGRLYEQYF. Full variable domain (rest looked up from reference TRBV7-2 and TRBJ2-7): GAGVSQSPSNKVTEKGKDVELRCDPISGHTALYWYRQSLGQGLEFLIYFQGNSAPDKSGLPSDRFSAERTGGSVSTLTIQRTQQEDSAVYLCASSLMLAGRLYEQYFGPGTRLTVT.

This chain uses TRBV2 with TRBJ2-5; D is ambiguous. The CDR3 runs to 12 residues. The germline gives CDR1 SNHLY, CDR2 FYNNEI. Trimming removed 7 bases from V and 5 bases from J, with 11 bases in between. The CDR3 is CASTTQVETQYF. The CDR3 DNA is TGTGCCAGCACAACGCAGGTCGAGACCCAGTACTTC.

In its sample, this clone was seen once. This rearrangement joins TRBV6-1 to TRBJ2-6; D is unresolved. Per the germline V gene, CDR1 is MNHNS and CDR2 is SASEGT. This CDR3 is 15 amino acids long. The V gene lost 5 bases and the J gene lost 0 bases, with 8 bases spanning the gap. The CDR3 protein is CASSRHLSGANVLTF. For the CDR3, the DNA is TGTGCCAGCAGTAGACACCTCTCTGGGGCCAACGTCCTGACTTTC.